This T cell receptor beta chain stems from a study of blood T cell repertoires in COVID-19. For the study at large: PBMCs, B-cell-depleted T cells, or T cells provided the cDNA or gDNA that made up the material.

Participant-given clinical history determined each cohort assignment. The germline V gene encodes CDR1 LNHDA and CDR2 SQIVND (reference sequence). This CDR3 is built from 13 residues. V was shortened by 5 bases and J by 3 bases, with 11 bases between the two germline ends. Assay used: immunoSEQ multiplex PCR; TCRdb lists only in-frame clones, some missing. The sample holds hundreds of thousands of clones; approximately 89% are singletons and the top ten take roughly 2.8%. This receptor was taken from a woman aged 45-65 years who had been exposed to COVID-19. The rearrangement links TRBV19 to TRBJ2-7; tentatively, D is TRBD1 (5 bases). Source material: PBMCs or T cells enriched from blood (not recorded which). DNA for the CDR3: TGTGCCAGTAGTGACAGTGTCGTCTACGAGCAGTACTTC. This codes for CASSDSVVYEQYF.